A single sample gave rise to the 7 T cell receptor beta chains below, sequenced in a study of T cell responses to AZD1222 COVID-19 vaccine. Produced via immunoSEQ multiplex PCR; TCRdb's table is partial and in-frame only. Here the sample spans around 110,000 clones, 93% being singletons. The input for sequencing was peripheral blood, taken on day 0 of AZD1222 vaccination. The source of these receptors is an adult in good health.

In its sample, this clone was seen once. The chain employs TRBV19 and TRBJ1-5, with TRBD1 matching over 10 bases. Trimming cost V 3 bases and J 1 base; bases outside gene matches: 3. Germline values: CDR1 LNHDA, CDR2 SQIVND (reference sequence). The CDR3 is 16 amino acids. CDR3 amino acids: CASSMDRGESNQPQHF. The DNA of the CDR3 is TGTGCCAGTAGTATGGACAGGGGGGAGAGCAATCAGCCCCAGCATTTT.

The rearrangement links TRBV9 to TRBJ2-3; TRBD2 agrees at 10 bases. The CDR3 runs 17 residues. V shed 0 bases and J 2 bases; nucleotides not matched to a gene: 6. Germline V gene sequence: CDR1 SGDLS, CDR2 YYNGEE. In DNA form, the CDR3 reads TGTGCCAGCAGCGTAGGGGGGAGCGGGAGGGCCACAGATACGCAGTATTTT. Translation gives CASSVGGSGRATDTQYF.

This clone was recorded only once. The CDR3 sequence: CASSTHPEKLFF. CDR3 coding DNA: TGTGCCAGCAGCACCCATCCTGAAAAACTGTTTTTT. The chain has TRBV7-9 and TRBJ1-4; no firm D call. Germline CDR1 and CDR2: SEHNR and FQNEAQ (reference sequence). CDR3 length equals 12 residues. V lost 5 bases and J lost 7, with 8 bases in between.

This clone was counted a single time. The chain is built from TRBV27 and TRBJ2-2, with a weak D call TRBD1 (5 bases). CDR3 size: 16 residues. Trimming took 4 bases from V and 0 from J, leaving 12 bases between them. CDR1 is MNHEY and CDR2 is SMNVEV in the germline V gene (reference sequence). Here the CDR3 reads CASSSWGVPNTGELFF. As DNA, the CDR3 is TGTGCCAGCAGTTCCTGGGGCGTCCCGAACACCGGGGAGCTGTTTTTT.

V usage is TRBV11-2 and J usage is TRBJ2-7, with D unclear. There are 12 residues in the CDR3. V was cut by 1 base and J by 3 bases, with 4 bases left in between. Germline loops: CDR1 SGHAT, CDR2 FQNNGV. DNA of the CDR3: TGTGCCAGCAGCTTAGCTGTCTACGAGCAGTACTTC. Amino acid sequence: CASSLAVYEQYF. Based on the CDR3 plus reference TRBV11-2 and TRBJ2-7, the full variable domain is EAGVAQSPRYKIIEKRQSVAFWCNPISGHATLYWYQQILGQGPKLLIQFQNNGVVDDSQLPKDRFSAERLKGVDSTLKIQPAKLEDSAVYLCASSLAVYEQYFGPGTRLTVT.

The chain is built from TRBV3-1 (or the pseudogene TRBV3-2) and TRBJ1-1, with a weak D call TRBD1 (6 bases). The CDR3 runs to 13 residues. In germline, CDR1 is LGHDT, CDR2 YNNKEL (reference sequence). Trimming removed 8 bases at V and 6 bases at J, with 16 bases between. CDR3 amino acids: CASSSTGGSEAFF. The CDR3 region has the DNA TGTGCCAGCTCTTCTACGGGGGGCTCTGAAGCTTTCTTT.

V usage is TRBV27 and J usage is TRBJ2-7; TRBD1 matches at 8 bases. V trimming: 8 bases; J trimming: 9 bases; junction bases outside the gene matches: 6. Germline lookup yields CDR1 MNHEY and CDR2 SMNVEV (reference sequence). This CDR3 region has 11 residues. This CDR3 is CASGSGTGQYF. The CDR3 DNA is TGTGCCAGCGGGTCCGGGACAGGGCAGTACTTC.